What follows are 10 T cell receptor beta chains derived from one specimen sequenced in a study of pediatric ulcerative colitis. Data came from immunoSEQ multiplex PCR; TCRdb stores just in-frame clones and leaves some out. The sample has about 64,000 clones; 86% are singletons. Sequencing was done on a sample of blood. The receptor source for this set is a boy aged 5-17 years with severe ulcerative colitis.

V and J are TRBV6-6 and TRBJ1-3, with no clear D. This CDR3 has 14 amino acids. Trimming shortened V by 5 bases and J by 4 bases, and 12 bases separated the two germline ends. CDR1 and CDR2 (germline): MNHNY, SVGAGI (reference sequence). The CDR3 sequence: CASSPSYEGNTIYF. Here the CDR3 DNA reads TGTGCCAGCAGTCCGAGTTATGAAGGAAACACCATATATTTT.

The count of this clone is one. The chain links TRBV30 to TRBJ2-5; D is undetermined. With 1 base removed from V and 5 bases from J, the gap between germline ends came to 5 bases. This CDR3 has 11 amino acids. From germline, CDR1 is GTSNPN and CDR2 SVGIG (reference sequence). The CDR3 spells CAWSALETQYF. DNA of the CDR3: TGTGCCTGGAGTGCCCTTGAGACCCAGTACTTC.

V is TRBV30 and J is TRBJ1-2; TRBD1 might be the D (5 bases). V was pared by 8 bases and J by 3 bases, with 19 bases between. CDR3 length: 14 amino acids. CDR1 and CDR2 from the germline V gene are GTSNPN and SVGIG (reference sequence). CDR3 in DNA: TGTGCCACAGTTCTGGGGGGGATTGACTATGGCTACACCTTC. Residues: CATVLGGIDYGYTF. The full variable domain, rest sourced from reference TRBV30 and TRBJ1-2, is SQTIHQWPATLVQPVGSPLSLECTVEGTSNPNLYWYRQAAGRGLQLLFYSVGIGQISSEVPQNLSASRPQDRQFILSSKKLLLSDSGFYLCATVLGGIDYGYTFGSGTRLTVV.

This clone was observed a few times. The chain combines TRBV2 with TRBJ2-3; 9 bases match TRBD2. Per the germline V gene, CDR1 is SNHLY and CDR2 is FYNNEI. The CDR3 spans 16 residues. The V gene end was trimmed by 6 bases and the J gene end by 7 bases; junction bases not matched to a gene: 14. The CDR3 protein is CASRVGLASGKNTQYF. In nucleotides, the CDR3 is TGTGCCAGCAGAGTGGGACTAGCCTCCGGAAAGAATACGCAGTATTTT.

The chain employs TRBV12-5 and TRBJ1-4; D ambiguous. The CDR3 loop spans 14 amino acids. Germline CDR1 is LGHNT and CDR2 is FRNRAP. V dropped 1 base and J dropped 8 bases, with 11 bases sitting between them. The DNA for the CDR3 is TGTGCTAGTGGTTTGGGACTCAGCGACGAAAAACTGTTTTTT. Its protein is CASGLGLSDEKLFF.

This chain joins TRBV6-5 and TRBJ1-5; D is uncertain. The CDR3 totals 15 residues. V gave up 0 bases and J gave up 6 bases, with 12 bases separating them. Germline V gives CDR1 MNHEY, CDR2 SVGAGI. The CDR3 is CASSYSMGGSQPQHF. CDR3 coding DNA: TGTGCCAGCAGTTACTCGATGGGCGGGTCTCAGCCCCAGCATTTT.

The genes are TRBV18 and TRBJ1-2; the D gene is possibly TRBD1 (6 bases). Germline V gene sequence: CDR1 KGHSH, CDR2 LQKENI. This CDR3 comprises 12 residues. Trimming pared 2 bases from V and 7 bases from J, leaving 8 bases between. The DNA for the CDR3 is TGTGCCAGCTCACCAACAGGGCCTGGCTACACCTTC. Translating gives CASSPTGPGYTF.

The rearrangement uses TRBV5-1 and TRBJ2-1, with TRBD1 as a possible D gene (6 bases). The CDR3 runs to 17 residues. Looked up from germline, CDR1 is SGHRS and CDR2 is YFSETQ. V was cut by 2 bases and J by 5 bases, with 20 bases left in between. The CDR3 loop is CASSFGPTGTQNNEQFF. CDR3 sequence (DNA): TGCGCCAGCAGCTTCGGCCCCACCGGGACACAGAACAATGAGCAGTTCTTC. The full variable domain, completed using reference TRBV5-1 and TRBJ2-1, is KAGVTQTPRYLIKTRGQQVTLSCSPISGHRSVSWYQQTPGQGLQFLFEYFSETQRNKGNFPGRFSGRQFSNSRSEMNVSTLELGDSALYLCASSFGPTGTQNNEQFFGPGTRLTVL.

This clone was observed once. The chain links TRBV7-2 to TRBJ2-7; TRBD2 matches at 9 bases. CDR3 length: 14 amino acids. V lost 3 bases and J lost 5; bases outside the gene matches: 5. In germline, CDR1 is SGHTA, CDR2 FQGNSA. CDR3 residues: CASSFSGRWDEQYF. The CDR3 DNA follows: TGTGCCAGCAGCTTTAGCGGGAGATGGGACGAGCAGTACTTC.

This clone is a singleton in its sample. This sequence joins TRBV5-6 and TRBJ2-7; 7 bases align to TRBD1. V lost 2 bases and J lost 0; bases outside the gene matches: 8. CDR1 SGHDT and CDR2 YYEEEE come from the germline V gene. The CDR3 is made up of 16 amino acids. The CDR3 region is CASSLVGGSYSYEQYF. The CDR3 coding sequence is TGTGCCAGCAGCTTAGTAGGGGGCTCCTACTCCTACGAGCAGTACTTC.